This T cell receptor beta chain was documented in a study of blood T cell repertoires in COVID-19. Study-wide context: PBMCs, B-cell-depleted T cells, or T cells were the source of the cDNA or gDNA that made up the material.

Here immunoSEQ multiplex PCR was the method, and the copy in TCRdb shows in-frame clones only, minus some. Here the sample spans around 370,000 clones, 85% to 90% being singletons. Germline V gene lookup returns CDR1 LGHNA and CDR2 YSLEER. This CDR3 has 13 amino acids. V lost 2 bases to trimming and J lost 8 bases, with 12 bases between them. Sequencing used peripheral blood. V usage is TRBV4-3 and J usage is TRBJ1-1; possible D gene TRBD1, 5 bases. The sequence was obtained from a man aged 18-30 years with active or convalescent COVID-19. DNA for the CDR3: TGCGCCAGCAGCCAAAACGGCAGGGAAGAAGCTTTCTTT. It specifies CASSQNGREEAFF.